The sample holds one count of the clone carrying this TCR beta chain. Antigen unknown. This sample was included in a study of shared clonotypes between healthy human individuals. There are 15 residues in the CDR3. Deletions cut 4 bases from V and 2 bases from J, with 15 bases between. Germline V gives CDR1 SGHDT, CDR2 YYEEEE. Overall study results and limits: There were few donors, and this limited the genetic and exposure-history diversity represented. Rarefaction gave evidence that sorted-subset sequencing remained incomplete despite large depth.

Every immunoSEQ plate was one replicate of a subset's evenly spread DNA. In the original processing: As immunoSEQ supplied junction-only sequences (without quality scores), filtering differed. Here immunoSEQ multiplex PCR was the method, and the copy in TCRdb shows in-frame clones only, minus some. V and J calls and clone size come straight from that table; D and trimming were deduced from the DNA. The sample has about 2.3 million clones; about 92% are singletons. The chain combines TRBV5-6 with TRBJ1-2; D may be TRBD1 (5 bases). The source of this sequence is a man younger than 35 in good health. Some clones in this sample may be carry-over from other donors' samples. Material: naive CD4+ T cells from PBMCs. The sample's subset: CD45RA+ positively selected. The CDR3 sequence is CASSLGPIVNYGYTF. CDR3 nucleotides: TGTGCCAGCAGCCTGGGACCTATCGTGAACTATGGCTACACCTTC.